This entry lists 30 T cell receptor beta chains sequenced from one sample in a study of blood T cell repertoires in COVID-19. Repertoires were generated with immunoSEQ multiplex PCR, while TCRdb's copy carries only in-frame clones and drops some. The sample includes about 220,000 clones, around 85% of them seen just once. The source material was peripheral blood. All receptors derive from a woman aged 70 to 79 with COVID-19, enrolled during active disease.

The chain recombines TRBV18 with TRBJ1-5; 7 nucleotides align to TRBD1. This CDR3 spans 16 amino acids. Germline V CDR1 and CDR2: KGHSH, LQKENI. With V trimmed by 2 bases and J by 6 bases, 10 bases remained unmatched. DNA of the CDR3: TGTGCCAGCTCACCAAAGGAGGGGGCCTTCGTTCAGCCCCAGCATTTT. This encodes CASSPKEGAFVQPQHF.

The chain carries TRBV28 and TRBJ1-2, with TRBD1 as a possible D gene (5 bases). Germline assignment: CDR1 MDHEN and CDR2 SYDVKM. The CDR3 covers 13 residues. V was cut by 3 bases and J by 4 bases, with 9 bases left in between. The CDR3 sequence: CASSFGRAYGYTF. The CDR3 nucleotides are TGTGCCAGCAGTTTCGGCAGGGCCTATGGCTACACCTTC.

This chain uses TRBV7-3 with TRBJ1-2; D is possibly TRBD1 (5 bases). Germline V gives CDR1 SGHTA, CDR2 FQGTGA. The CDR3 has 15 amino acids. V dropped 4 bases and J dropped 7 bases, with 19 bases sitting between them. Here the CDR3 DNA reads TGTGCCAGCAGCTCAGAAGGTGGCAGGGAGGGTGGCTACACCTTC. This codes for CASSSEGGREGGYTF.

The rearrangement uses TRBV29-1 and TRBJ1-1; D gene unclear. CDR3 length equals 11 residues. In germline, CDR1 is SQVTM, CDR2 ANQGSEA. V lost 5 bases and J 1 base, leaving 5 bases between the germline ends. CDR3 protein: CSVQKNTEAFF. The DNA for the CDR3 is TGCAGCGTTCAGAAGAACACTGAAGCTTTCTTT.

CDR3 residues: CASSVRGSGSNTGELFF. DNA of the CDR3: TGTGCCAGCAGCGTGCGCGGTAGCGGGAGTAATACCGGGGAGCTGTTTTTT. The chain recombines TRBV9 with TRBJ2-2; 9 nucleotides line up with TRBD2. Germline V gene data show CDR1 as SGDLS and CDR2 as YYNGEE. Trimming cost V 2 bases and J 5 bases; bases outside gene matches: 10. The CDR3 consists of 17 residues.

CDR3: CASSERRLSYEQYF. The CDR3 nucleotides are TGTGCCAGCAGTGAGAGGAGACTGTCCTACGAGCAGTACTTC. The V call is TRBV2, the J call TRBJ2-7; D is undetermined. V was trimmed by 3 bases and J by 1 base, leaving 10 bases between them. The germline CDR1 and CDR2 sequences are SNHLY and FYNNEI. The CDR3 has 14 amino acids.

V usage is TRBV4-3 and J usage is TRBJ1-3; no firm D call. The CDR3 covers 15 residues. CDR1 LGHNA and CDR2 YSLEER come from the germline V gene. V lost 1 base, J lost 0 bases, and 7 bases lay in between. CDR3 loop: CASSQVRGSGNTIYF. CDR3 in DNA: TGCGCCAGCAGCCAAGTCCGCGGCTCTGGAAACACCATATATTTT.

This chain's CDR3 is CASSRLEVRDYSNQPQHF. The CDR3 region has the DNA TGTGCCAGTAGTAGATTGGAGGTCCGGGACTATAGCAATCAGCCCCAGCATTTT. The chain couples TRBV19 to TRBJ1-5; D is perhaps TRBD1 (5 bases). Germline assignment: CDR1 LNHDA and CDR2 SQIVND (reference sequence). Trimming left V 4 bases short and J 0 bases short, with 19 bases between. This CDR3 is 18 amino acids long.

This clone was counted between two and nine times. V and J are TRBV21-1 and TRBJ2-1; TRBD2, as called in the table, went unchecked against the DNA. TRBV21-1 is a pseudogene segment. This CDR3 region has 14 residues. The CDR3, as DNA: TGTGCCAGCAGCTTGGGGGAGGGGATGCATGAGCAGTTCTTC. This encodes CASSLGEGMHEQFF.

V usage is TRBV19 and J usage is TRBJ2-1; TRBD2 might be the D (8 bases). V lost 0 bases and J 2 bases, leaving 14 bases between the germline ends. Germline CDR1 is LNHDA and CDR2 is SQIVND (reference sequence). This CDR3 contains 17 residues. CDR3 in DNA: TGTGCCAGTAGTATAGATCGGGAGGGGGCGGCCTACAATGAGCAGTTCTTC. Its protein is CASSIDREGAAYNEQFF.

The J gene is TRBJ2-7, the V gene TRBV14; TRBD1 aligns across 9 bases. The CDR3 extends over 15 amino acids. Per germline, CDR1 SGHDN and CDR2 FVKESK. J lost 6 bases, V lost 4 bases, and 10 bases had no gene match. This CDR3 reads CASSPGTGSSGEQYF. In DNA, the CDR3 is TGTGCCAGCAGCCCGGGGACAGGGTCTTCAGGCGAGCAGTACTTC. Complete variable domain (other parts from reference TRBV14 and TRBJ2-7): EAGVTQFPSHSVIEKGQTVTLRCDPISGHDNLYWYRRVMGKEIKFLLHFVKESKQDESGMPNNRFLAERTGGTYSTLKVQPAELEDSGVYFCASSPGTGSSGEQYFGPGTRLTVT.

The rearrangement uses TRBV7-3 and TRBJ1-2, with 8 bases identical to TRBD1. Germline trimming cut 6 bases from V and 7 bases from J; bases unmatched to any gene: 4. Germline V gene data show CDR1 as SGHTA and CDR2 as FQGTGA. The CDR3 runs to 12 residues. The CDR3 bases are TGTGCCAGCAGTCCCGGACAGGGTGGCTACACCTTC. Its translation is CASSPGQGGYTF.

V is TRBV4-1 and J is TRBJ1-2, with a weak D call TRBD1 (5 bases). CDR3 length: 16 amino acids. V lost 0 bases, J lost 0 bases, and 11 bases lay in between. Looked up from germline, CDR1 is MGHRA and CDR2 is YSYEKL. CDR3 in DNA: TGCGCCAGCAGCCAAGAAGGAGCGGGACCTAACTATGGCTACACCTTC. Protein sequence: CASSQEGAGPNYGYTF.

The rearrangement uses TRBV9 and TRBJ2-3; 10 positions agree with TRBD2. This CDR3 has 17 amino acids. Germline CDR1 and CDR2: SGDLS and YYNGEE. With 0 bases clipped from V and 5 bases from J, the junction kept 9 bases outside the gene matches. In nucleotides, the CDR3 is TGTGCCAGCAGCGTAGGGGCTAGCGGGAGATTTATAGATACGCAGTATTTT. Its translation is CASSVGASGRFIDTQYF.

The chain recombines TRBV27 with TRBJ2-5; 12 bases agree with TRBD1. Germline values: CDR1 MNHEY, CDR2 SMNVEV (reference sequence). The CDR3 length is 18 residues. V was pared by 2 bases and J by 4 bases, with 11 bases of the junction left unmatched. CDR3 in amino acids: CASSLAKSGQGARETQYF. CDR3 DNA: TGTGCCAGCAGTTTAGCCAAATCGGGACAGGGGGCTCGAGAGACCCAGTACTTC.

The chain is built from TRBV4-2 and TRBJ2-1, with D tentatively TRBD2 (6 bases). This CDR3 spans 15 amino acids. Germline CDR1 LGHNA, CDR2 YNFKEQ. V lost 0 bases and J lost 8, with 14 bases in between. CDR3 DNA: TGTGCCAGCAGCCAAGAACTGCGGGGATACCATGAGCAGTTCTTC. It codes for CASSQELRGYHEQFF.

V usage is TRBV4-3 and J usage is TRBJ1-4, with D unresolved. Trimming shortened V by 4 bases and J by 5 bases, and 14 bases separated the two germline ends. CDR3 length equals 15 residues. The germline V gene has CDR1 LGHNA and CDR2 YSLEER. The CDR3 sequence is CASSPEEGKNEKLFF. The CDR3 DNA reads as TGCGCCAGCAGCCCCGAGGAGGGTAAGAATGAAAAACTGTTTTTT.

The chain uses TRBV16 and TRBJ1-2, with D perhaps TRBD1 (5 bases). The V end lost 4 bases, the J end lost 6 bases, and 9 bases lay between the germline ends. Per the germline V gene, CDR1 is KGHSY and CDR2 is FQNENV. The CDR3 length is 12 residues. For the CDR3, the DNA is TGTGCCAGCAGCCCCTCGGGGGATGGCTACACCTTC. It translates to CASSPSGDGYTF.

This chain connects TRBV11-3 to TRBJ2-1, with D perhaps matching TRBD2 (6 bases). The ends were cut back, 5 bases at V and 6 bases at J, with 8 bases in the middle. CDR1 SGHNT and CDR2 YENEEA come from the germline V gene. This CDR3 is built from 12 residues. CDR3 sequence: CASSPGGNEQFF. The CDR3, as DNA: TGTGCCAGCAGCCCCGGGGGCAATGAGCAGTTCTTC.

This chain uses TRBV7-9 with TRBJ2-7, with 10 bases identical to TRBD2. V was clipped by 5 bases and J by 2 bases; unmatched bases: 3. Germline lookup yields CDR1 SEHNR and CDR2 FQNEAQ (reference sequence). CDR3 length: 14 amino acids. CDR3 nucleotide sequence: TGTGCCAGCAGCAGCAGCGGGGGGGCCTACGAGCAGTACTTC. Translated: CASSSSGGAYEQYF.

The V call is TRBV28, the J call TRBJ1-6, with D unresolved. The ends were cut back, 7 bases at V and 4 bases at J, with 20 bases in the middle. Germline lookup yields CDR1 MDHEN and CDR2 SYDVKM. The CDR3 is made up of 17 amino acids. CDR3 nucleotide sequence: TGTGCCAGCACCCCTTCAGCGGCCCACGCTTATAATTCACCCCTCCACTTT. The encoded protein is CASTPSAAHAYNSPLHF.

The rearrangement joins TRBV4-2 to TRBJ2-1; no firm D call. Trimming left V 0 bases short and J 0 bases short, with 12 bases between. This CDR3 spans 17 amino acids. Germline CDR1 LGHNA, CDR2 YNFKEQ. CDR3 sequence (DNA): TGTGCCAGCAGCCAAGAGAGGATGTCGAGCTCCTACAATGAGCAGTTCTTC. Protein sequence: CASSQERMSSSYNEQFF.

The gene calls are TRBV20-1 and TRBJ2-7; TRBD2 might be the D (5 bases). Germline CDR1 is DFQATT and CDR2 is SNEGSKA (reference sequence). Trimming took off 6 bases at V and 6 bases at J, with 12 bases between the two ends. The CDR3 runs 11 residues. CDR3: CSAKGLSEQYF. The CDR3 DNA reads as TGCAGTGCAAAAGGACTTAGCGAGCAGTACTTC.

The chain links TRBV6-5 to TRBJ1-3; 9 nucleotides agree with TRBD1. The J segment lost 4 bases and the V segment lost 5 bases, leaving 6 bases of the junction unmatched. CDR1 and CDR2 from the germline V gene are MNHEY and SVGAGI. The CDR3 length is 15 residues. The DNA for the CDR3 is TGTGCCAGCAGTACAGGGGGCGCGGGGGGAAACACCATATATTTT. Encoded protein: CASSTGGAGGNTIYF.

The chain carries TRBV3-1 (or the pseudogene TRBV3-2) and TRBJ1-2; TRBD1 is a possible D gene (6 bases). Trimming cost V 1 base and J 5 bases, with 11 bases left between them. This CDR3 spans 14 amino acids. CDR1 is LGHDT, CDR2 YNNKEL, per germline (reference sequence). The CDR3 bases are TGTGCCAGCAGCCAAGGGAGGCAGGGGTATGGCTACACCTTC. Translated, it gives CASSQGRQGYGYTF.

This rearrangement joins TRBV6-5 to TRBJ1-1; the D is unclear. V lost 7 bases to trimming and J lost 1 base, with 7 bases between them. The CDR3 loop spans 12 amino acids. From germline, CDR1 is MNHEY and CDR2 SVGAGI. The chain's CDR3 is CASTRPNTEAFF. The CDR3 DNA follows: TGTGCCAGCACCAGGCCGAACACTGAAGCTTTCTTT.

The sample holds one count of this clone. The chain has TRBV3-1 (or the pseudogene TRBV3-2) and TRBJ2-7, with TRBD1 matching 7 bases. In germline, CDR1 is LGHDT, CDR2 YNNKEL (reference sequence). Trimming took 1 base from V and 4 from J; bases not matched to a gene: 10. This CDR3 is 16 amino acids long. DNA for the CDR3: TGTGCCAGCAGCCAAGGGTGGGCAGGGGGTACTTACGAGCAGTACTTC. Translation: CASSQGWAGGTYEQYF.

The chain links TRBV9 to TRBJ1-3; D unclear. V lost 0 bases to trimming and J lost 0 bases, with 10 bases between them. The CDR3 spans 16 residues. Germline loops: CDR1 SGDLS, CDR2 YYNGEE. The CDR3 reads CASSVESGISGNTIYF. The CDR3 DNA sequence: TGTGCCAGCAGCGTAGAATCGGGGATCTCTGGAAACACCATATATTTT.

This sequence joins TRBV20-1 and TRBJ1-6; D gene unclear. V lost 3 bases, J lost 8 bases, and 11 bases lay in between. Germline CDR1 and CDR2: DFQATT and SNEGSKA (reference sequence). This CDR3 is 13 amino acids long. CDR3 nucleotide sequence: TGCAGTGCTAGTCCCGTTCCAGATTCACCCCTCCACTTT. This gives the protein CSASPVPDSPLHF.

The chain joins TRBV7-8 to TRBJ2-3; 11 bases fit TRBD2. Trimming removed 5 bases from V and 4 bases from J; junction bases left unmatched: 14. This CDR3 comprises 18 residues. The germline V gene encodes CDR1 SGHVS and CDR2 FQNEAQ. CDR3 sequence reads: CASSPTGVAGGPADTQYF. The CDR3, as DNA: TGTGCCAGCAGCCCAACAGGCGTAGCGGGGGGGCCGGCAGATACGCAGTATTTT. Looking up the rest from reference TRBV7-8 and TRBJ2-3 gives the full variable domain: GAGVSQSPRYKVAKRGQDVALRCDPISGHVSLFWYQQALGQGPEFLTYFQNEAQLDKSGLPSDRFFAERPEGSVSTLKIQRTQQEDSAVYLCASSPTGVAGGPADTQYFGPGTRLTVL.